This TCR beta chain was captured by sequencing in a study of cytomegalovirus exposure and HLA in healthy donors. Study-wide results and limits: Within a later analysis, the majority of CMV-associated TCR beta chains appeared HLA-restricted. When a later analysis was performed, an Asian-associated ancestry cluster reportedly had fewer N-insertions than the 666-donor mean. It was reported that TCR beta sequences correctly inferred the HLA-A and HLA-B alleles for most subjects. Researchers catalogued 150 or so TCR beta chains as cytomegalovirus-associated.

The germline CDR1 and CDR2 sequences are SGHRS and YFSETQ. V was clipped by 7 bases and J by 5 bases; unmatched bases: 15. The CDR3 runs to 19 residues. PCR used 60 Vbeta primers and 13 Jbeta primers. Assay used: immunoSEQ multiplex PCR; TCRdb lists only in-frame clones, some missing. The table has about 170,000 clones, roughly 83% seen once. Turning to this clone: Its antigen is currently unknown.

The gene calls are TRBV5-1 and TRBJ2-1, with TRBD2 matching 16 bases. The sample comprised PBMCs. The sequence was collected from a boy aged 2 to 10 in good health and CMV-seronegative. The CDR3 here is CASGQSGTSGRVIDNEQFF. The DNA for the CDR3 is TGCGCCAGCGGCCAATCCGGGACTAGCGGGAGGGTTATCGACAATGAGCAGTTCTTC. The full variable domain, in which reference TRBV5-1 and TRBJ2-1 provide the parts outside the CDR3, is KAGVTQTPRYLIKTRGQQVTLSCSPISGHRSVSWYQQTPGQGLQFLFEYFSETQRNKGNFPGRFSGRQFSNSRSEMNVSTLELGDSALYLCASGQSGTSGRVIDNEQFFGPGTRLTVL.